This T cell receptor beta chain was sequenced during a study of control samples from healthy donors and cancer patients. Measured with immunoSEQ multiplex PCR; TCRdb has only the in-frame clones, and not every one. The sample lists around 75,000 clones, approximately 92% occurring once. Specimen: blood. The sequence came from a woman aged 55-70 years in good health.

The DNA for the CDR3 is TGCGCCAGCAGCTTGGCCCCAACTGCTCAGAACACCGGGGAGCTGTTTTTT. This gives the protein CASSLAPTAQNTGELFF. The chain has TRBV5-1 and TRBJ2-2; D not resolved. Germline assignment: CDR1 SGHRS and CDR2 YFSETQ. The ends were cut back, 0 bases at V and 1 base at J, with 13 bases in the middle. The CDR3 extends over 17 amino acids.